This T cell receptor (beta chain) stems from a study of T cells in localized non-small cell lung cancer. The table came from immunoSEQ multiplex PCR; TCRdb's copy has only in-frame clones and leaves some out. The data hold 59,000 or so clones, with 90% to 95% observed a single time. The germline V gene has CDR1 SGHTS and CDR2 YDEGEE. CDR3 length equals 13 residues. With 4 bases removed from V and 4 bases from J, the gap between germline ends came to 9 bases. This TCR came from a man between 35 and 75 years old with stage I lung adenocarcinoma. Sequencing was performed on peripheral blood, taken before any cancer treatment. This chain uses TRBV5-8 with TRBJ2-1; the D is unclear. The DNA for the CDR3 is TGTGCCAGCAGCCACGGAATGTACAATGAGCAGTTCTTC. The encoded protein is CASSHGMYNEQFF.